These 26 T cell receptor beta chains came from one sample sequenced in a study of T cell clonotyping in hematopoietic cell transplantation. Repertoires were generated with immunoSEQ multiplex PCR, while TCRdb's copy carries only in-frame clones and drops some. The profile shows roughly 29,000 clones, 92% of them singletons. Sample: PBMCs, taken 100 days after allogeneic stem cell transplant. These receptor sequences come from a female patient aged 50-59 years who had an allogeneic stem cell transplant from a related donor, so the T cells may come from the graft donor. Some clones in this sample may be carry-over from other donors' samples.

The rearrangement joins TRBV30 to TRBJ2-7; 7 bases map to TRBD2. Germline loops: CDR1 GTSNPN, CDR2 SVGIG (reference sequence). V lost 0 bases, J lost 6 bases, and 2 bases stayed unmatched. This CDR3 comprises 12 residues. The CDR3 is CAWSVRGGEQYF. The CDR3 region has the DNA TGTGCCTGGAGTGTACGCGGGGGCGAGCAGTACTTC.

V gene TRBV6-5 combines with J gene TRBJ1-2; D not certain. Trimming stripped 3 bases from V and 4 bases from J, with 6 bases between. Germline CDR1 is MNHEY and CDR2 is SVGAGI. The CDR3 is 12 amino acids. The CDR3: CASSYGSYGYTF. The CDR3 nucleotides read TGTGCCAGCAGTTATGGTTCCTATGGCTACACCTTC.

This rearrangement joins TRBV14 to TRBJ1-4; D gene unclear. This CDR3 is 13 amino acids long. Germline V lookup: CDR1 SGHDN, CDR2 FVKESK. The germline V and J ends were trimmed by 4 bases and 6 bases, with 9 bases remaining between them. The CDR3 sequence is CASSRQTYEKLFF. The CDR3 DNA reads TGTGCCAGCAGCCGTCAGACTTATGAAAAACTGTTTTTT.

This clone was counted a few times. V and J are TRBV2 and TRBJ2-6; D remains unclear. The CDR3 is 12 amino acids. The V and J ends lost 4 bases and 2 bases respectively, with 0 bases between them. CDR1 is SNHLY, CDR2 FYNNEI, per germline. CDR3 in DNA: TGTGCCAGCAGTGCTGGGGCCAACGTCCTGACTTTC. Encoded protein: CASSAGANVLTF.

The gene calls are TRBV11-3 and TRBJ1-1; D is uncertain. Trimming took 5 bases from V and 0 from J, leaving 7 bases between them. This CDR3 has 13 residues. Looked up from germline, CDR1 is SGHNT and CDR2 is YENEEA. CDR3 DNA sequence: TGTGCCAGCAGCCGACAAATGAACACTGAAGCTTTCTTT. This sequence encodes CASSRQMNTEAFF.

This chain joins TRBV19 and TRBJ1-2; perhaps TRBD1 as D (5 bases). The CDR3 is 13 amino acids. Germline-derived CDR1 and CDR2 are LNHDA and SQIVND (reference sequence). Trimming removed 8 bases at V and 5 bases at J, with 15 bases between. CDR3 region: CASSLGQIYGYTF. The CDR3 region has the DNA TGTGCCAGTTCCCTTGGACAAATTTATGGCTACACCTTC.

The rearrangement uses TRBV11-3 and TRBJ2-1, with TRBD1 matching 10 bases. The length of the CDR3 is 15 residues. Germline assignment: CDR1 SGHNT and CDR2 YENEEA. The junction had 1 base not matched to a gene; V was cut back by 1 base and J by 4 bases. CDR3 bases: TGTGCCAGCAGCTTAGCGGGACAGGGGTACAATGAGCAGTTCTTC. The encoded protein is CASSLAGQGYNEQFF.

The chain uses TRBV18 and TRBJ1-3; 7 nucleotides align to TRBD1. Germline V CDR1 and CDR2: KGHSH, LQKENI. V was clipped by 3 bases and J by 4 bases; unmatched bases: 6. The CDR3 totals 15 residues. In DNA form, the CDR3 reads TGTGCCAGCTCACCTAATACAGGGGACGGAAACACCATATATTTT. Its translation: CASSPNTGDGNTIYF.

This chain joins TRBV5-1 and TRBJ1-1; 7 bases fit TRBD1. This CDR3 contains 13 residues. V trimming: 0 bases; J trimming: 7 bases; junction bases outside the gene matches: 3. CDR1 SGHRS and CDR2 YFSETQ come from the germline V gene. The CDR3 nucleotides read TGCGCCAGCAGCTTGGTTGCAGGGGGTGAAGCTTTCTTT. Translation: CASSLVAGGEAFF.

The rearrangement joins TRBV19 to TRBJ1-5, with TRBD1 matching over 7 bases. The germline V gene encodes CDR1 LNHDA and CDR2 SQIVND (reference sequence). This CDR3 has 15 amino acids. With 4 bases clipped from V and 0 bases from J, the junction kept 3 bases outside the gene matches. The CDR3 nucleotides are TGTGCCAGTAGTAACAGGGGAGGTAGCAATCAGCCCCAGCATTTT. Translation gives CASSNRGGSNQPQHF.

A single count supports this clone. The rearrangement links TRBV5-1 to TRBJ1-2; 12 bases are a match to TRBD1. With 4 bases clipped from V and 6 bases from J, the junction kept 1 base outside the gene matches. This CDR3 comprises 13 residues. Germline CDR1 and CDR2: SGHRS and YFSETQ. Here the CDR3 DNA reads TGCGCCAGCAGCGGGACAGGGGGCGATGGCTACACCTTC. It codes for CASSGTGGDGYTF.

The CDR3 loop reads CASSYPGTSSYEQYF. The CDR3 region has the DNA TGTGCCAGTAGTTATCCAGGGACCTCTTCCTACGAGCAGTACTTC. The chain couples TRBV19 to TRBJ2-7; D is tentatively TRBD1 or TRBD2 (5 bases each). This CDR3 has 15 amino acids. From germline, CDR1 is LNHDA and CDR2 SQIVND (reference sequence). V gave up 5 bases and J gave up 1 base, with 15 bases separating them.

V and J are TRBV10-3 and TRBJ2-7; TRBD2 might be the D (6 bases). The germline gives CDR1 ENHRY, CDR2 SYGVKD. CDR3 length equals 14 residues. The V end lost 4 bases, the J end lost 2 bases, and 12 bases lay between the germline ends. Written as DNA, the CDR3 is TGTGCCATCAGTGGGGATGGGGGGACCTACGAGCAGTACTTC. It translates to CAISGDGGTYEQYF.

The chain uses TRBV4-1 and TRBJ2-2; 8 nucleotides line up with TRBD2. The CDR3 loop spans 16 amino acids. Germline V gene data show CDR1 as MGHRA and CDR2 as YSYEKL. Losses at the gene ends were 0 bases for V and 5 bases for J; bases not matched to a gene: 5. The CDR3: CASSQDRGGPTGELFF. The DNA of the CDR3 is TGCGCCAGCAGCCAAGATCGGGGGGGGCCGACCGGGGAGCTGTTTTTT.

This rearrangement joins TRBV4-1 to TRBJ1-1, with D possibly being TRBD1 (5 bases). CDR3 size: 14 residues. Germline V CDR1 and CDR2: MGHRA, YSYEKL. The ends were cut back, 10 bases at V and 1 base at J, with 16 bases in the middle. CDR3 in amino acids: CATSGLLKNTEAFF. The CDR3 nucleotides are TGCGCCACCTCGGGACTTTTAAAGAACACTGAAGCTTTCTTT.

The chain joins TRBV2 to TRBJ2-7; D perhaps matches TRBD1 (6 bases). Germline V gene sequence: CDR1 SNHLY, CDR2 FYNNEI. The V end was cut by 3 bases, the J end by 1 base, with 13 bases between. The CDR3 spans 15 residues. In nucleotides, the CDR3 is TGTGCCAGCAGTGAGTTAGGGGGAGTATCCTACGAGCAGTACTTC. This encodes CASSELGGVSYEQYF.

This chain links TRBV11-2 with TRBJ1-2, with D possibly TRBD1 on 6 matching bases. Trimming left V 3 bases short and J 5 bases short, with 10 bases between. Germline CDR1 SGHAT, CDR2 FQNNGV. The CDR3 has 13 amino acids. Written as DNA, the CDR3 is TGTGCCAGCAGCTTCGGCAGGGGTTATGGCTACACCTTC. It translates to CASSFGRGYGYTF.

The chain combines TRBV29-1 with TRBJ2-1, with TRBD2 matching 10 bases. V lost 4 bases to trimming and J lost 8 bases; unmatched junction nucleotides: 5. Germline lookup yields CDR1 SQVTM and CDR2 ANQGSEA. The length of the CDR3 is 13 residues. The DNA of the CDR3 is TGCAGCGTTGCAGCGGGGGGGCTAGATGAGCAGTTCTTC. It specifies CSVAAGGLDEQFF.

The chain joins TRBV10-3 to TRBJ1-4, with D maybe TRBD1 (5 bases). Germline-derived CDR1 and CDR2 are ENHRY and SYGVKD. Trimming cost V 2 bases and J 4 bases, with 8 bases left between them. The CDR3 spans 14 residues. CDR3 nucleotide sequence: TGTGCCATCAGTGAGGCAGGACATAATGAAAAACTGTTTTTT. It translates to CAISEAGHNEKLFF.

The J gene is TRBJ2-5, the V gene TRBV30; D possibly corresponds to TRBD2 (6 bases). Germline assignment: CDR1 GTSNPN and CDR2 SVGIG (reference sequence). The CDR3 covers 13 residues. Trimming removed 2 bases from V and 7 bases from J, with 14 bases in between. The CDR3 DNA follows: TGTGCCTGGAGTTCTAACCCAGCGGGGACCCAGTACTTC. Protein: CAWSSNPAGTQYF. The entire variable domain, with the rest obtained from reference TRBV30 and TRBJ2-5, is as follows: SQTIHQWPATLVQPVGSPLSLECTVEGTSNPNLYWYRQAAGRGLQLLFYSVGIGQISSEVPQNLSASRPQDRQFILSSKKLLLSDSGFYLCAWSSNPAGTQYFGPGTRLLVL.

The chain couples TRBV5-6 to TRBJ1-6; D gene uncertain. The CDR3 loop spans 14 amino acids. V was clipped by 0 bases and J by 7 bases, with 8 bases between them. Germline V gene sequence: CDR1 SGHDT, CDR2 YYEEEE. CDR3 amino acids: CASSLGSPNSPLHF. The CDR3 DNA is TGTGCCAGCAGCTTGGGCAGCCCAAATTCACCCCTCCACTTT.

V usage is TRBV6-1 and J usage is TRBJ1-2; 8 bases are shared with TRBD1. Trimming at V came to 7 bases and at J to 4 bases, leaving 8 bases not matched to a gene. CDR1 MNHNS and CDR2 SASEGT come from the germline V gene. The CDR3 is made up of 14 amino acids. CDR3 sequence: CASTLDRGAYGYTF. The CDR3 DNA is TGTGCCAGCACCCTCGACAGGGGAGCCTATGGCTACACCTTC.

This chain joins TRBV5-1 and TRBJ1-4; a possible D gene is TRBD1 (5 bases). CDR1 SGHRS and CDR2 YFSETQ come from the germline V gene. V lost 4 bases and J lost 7, with 14 bases in between. The CDR3 consists of 14 residues. In nucleotides, the CDR3 is TGCGCCAGCAGCCCAAGGGGTCACGGTGAAAAACTGTTTTTT. Protein sequence: CASSPRGHGEKLFF.

The chain joins TRBV5-6 to TRBJ1-4, with 9 bases fitting TRBD1. The germline V gene encodes CDR1 SGHDT and CDR2 YYEEEE. The CDR3 sequence is 16 residues long. V gave up 0 bases and J gave up 2 bases; unmatched junction bases: 2. CDR3 amino acids: CASSLVGTGTNEKLFF. The CDR3 nucleotides are TGTGCCAGCAGCTTGGTGGGGACAGGGACTAATGAAAAACTGTTTTTT.

This rearrangement joins TRBV6-5 to TRBJ1-2; D call uncertain. The CDR3 runs to 15 residues. V lost 0 bases, J lost 2 bases, and 10 bases lay in between. CDR1 MNHEY and CDR2 SVGAGI come from the germline V gene. The CDR3 spells CASSYSTETNYGYTF. For the CDR3, the DNA is TGTGCCAGCAGTTACTCGACCGAGACGAACTATGGCTACACCTTC.

This rearrangement joins TRBV18 to TRBJ1-2; D is undetermined. CDR3 length: 14 residues. Germline V lookup: CDR1 KGHSH, CDR2 LQKENI. The V end lost 6 bases, the J end lost 1 base, and 12 bases lay between the germline ends. The CDR3 DNA reads as TGTGCCAGCTCGTCCTCGGAGTATAACTATGGCTACACCTTC. Encoded protein: CASSSSEYNYGYTF.